The 14 T cell receptor beta chains given below trace back to one sample, sequenced in a study of early T cells in non-severe SARS-CoV-2 infection. MiXCR, run by TCRdb on the 5' RACE reads, gives a single entry per CDR3 protein. This sample yields 79,000 or so distinct CDR3 sequences, of which 13% are seen a single time; around 1.1% belongs to the top ten. The sequencing sample was made of whole blood. These receptors were collected from an adult who was a healthcare worker with PCR-confirmed SARS-CoV-2 infection or an uninfected control (not recorded which).

This clonotype was detected a few times. J is TRBJ2-7 and V is TRBV11-2; 7 nucleotides match TRBD1. In germline, CDR1 is SGHAT, CDR2 FQNNGV. The CDR3 contains 14 residues. The junction had 8 bases not matched to a gene; V was cut back by 5 bases and J by 4 bases. In DNA form, the CDR3 reads TGTGCCAGCAGCCTAGGGACAGCTGGTTACGAGCAGTACTTC. This gives the protein CASSLGTAGYEQYF.

This clonotype has more than one count but fewer than ten. The chain couples TRBV5-4 to TRBJ1-2, with D maybe TRBD1 (5 bases). The V end lost 2 bases, the J end lost 5 bases, and 13 bases lay between the germline ends. The CDR3 length is 14 residues. Germline CDR1 reads SGHNT; CDR2 reads YYREEE (reference sequence). The CDR3 bases are TGTGCCAGCAGCTTCGGGGCTCCAGTTTATGGCTACACCTTC. Its protein is CASSFGAPVYGYTF.

The chain combines TRBV20-1 with TRBJ2-5; 11 bases align to TRBD2. This CDR3 contains 16 residues. V lost 3 bases and J lost 1; bases outside the gene matches: 7. Germline lookup yields CDR1 DFQATT and CDR2 SNEGSKA (reference sequence). DNA of the CDR3: TGCAGTGCTAGTCCTCGACTAGCGGGGCCCCAAGAGACCCAGTACTTC. Amino acids: CSASPRLAGPQETQYF.

The table lists this clonotype with many counts. The J gene is TRBJ2-7, the V gene TRBV5-6; D not certain. The CDR3 totals 13 residues. Germline values: CDR1 SGHDT, CDR2 YYEEEE. Between the trimmed V and J ends, which lost 2 bases and 6 bases, there was a span of 12 bases. CDR3 DNA: TGTGCCAGCAGCTTTGGGGATTGGGCCGAGCAGTACTTC. As protein: CASSFGDWAEQYF.

This clonotype was found many times. This chain uses TRBV6-2 or TRBV6-3 with TRBJ2-3, with TRBD2 matching 9 bases. Germline V gene sequence: CDR1 MNHEY, CDR2 SVGEGT. The CDR3 spans 15 residues. After removal of 8 bases from V and 2 bases from J, the junction contained 8 bases not matched to a gene. CDR3 bases: TGTGCCAGCCACATAGCGGGGGCCCACACAGATACGCAGTATTTT. Protein: CASHIAGAHTDTQYF.

This clonotype has just a few counts. The rearrangement links TRBV5-1 to TRBJ2-1; no firm D call. Germline V gene sequence: CDR1 SGHRS, CDR2 YFSETQ. The V gene lost 0 bases and the J gene lost 7 bases, with 14 bases spanning the gap. CDR3 length equals 15 residues. The DNA for the CDR3 is TGCGCCAGCAGCTTGGATACCACAAGAACGAATGAGCAGTTCTTC. Amino acids: CASSLDTTRTNEQFF.

The gene calls are TRBV7-8 and TRBJ2-3; 7 bases align to TRBD2. The CDR3 contains 17 residues. V gave up 3 bases and J gave up 4 bases; unmatched junction bases: 13. Per germline, CDR1 SGHVS and CDR2 FQNEAQ. The DNA of the CDR3 is TGTGCCAGCAGCTTTACCTTTTTTGGACTAGTGGCAGATACGCAGTATTTT. This codes for CASSFTFFGLVADTQYF.

The sample holds many counts of this clonotype. The chain links TRBV29-1 to TRBJ2-5; D may be TRBD2 (5 bases). V lost 6 bases and J 5 bases, leaving 16 bases between the germline ends. In germline, CDR1 is SQVTM, CDR2 ANQGSEA. This CDR3 has 13 residues. The CDR3 loop is CSVDSDWIETQYF. CDR3 DNA: TGCAGCGTGGATTCGGACTGGATCGAGACCCAGTACTTC.

The chain employs TRBV10-3 and TRBJ2-6; D not resolved. Trimming shortened V by 5 bases and J by 0 bases, and 14 bases separated the two germline ends. Germline V gives CDR1 ENHRY, CDR2 SYGVKD. This CDR3 spans 17 amino acids. As DNA, the CDR3 is TGTGCCATCAGTTTCGAGGCCATGAGCTCTGGGGCCAACGTCCTGACTTTC. This translates into CAISFEAMSSGANVLTF.

In this sample, this clonotype turned up a few times. The CDR3 coding sequence is TGTGCCTGGACCCGGGGACACTCGAACACTGAAGCTTTCTTT. It is translated as CAWTRGHSNTEAFF. J is TRBJ1-1 and V is TRBV30; weak D call: TRBD1 (6 bases). V dropped 4 bases and J dropped 1 base, with 13 bases sitting between them. Germline V CDR1 and CDR2: GTSNPN, SVGIG (reference sequence). The CDR3 contains 14 residues. Full variable domain (remainder filled in from reference TRBV30 and TRBJ1-1): SQTIHQWPATLVQPVGSPLSLECTVEGTSNPNLYWYRQAAGRGLQLLFYSVGIGQISSEVPQNLSASRPQDRQFILSSKKLLLSDSGFYLCAWTRGHSNTEAFFGQGTRLTVV.

This clonotype was observed many times. The chain joins TRBV5-5 to TRBJ2-1, with TRBD1 matching over 7 bases. The CDR3 has 14 residues. V trimming: 3 bases; J trimming: 3 bases; junction bases outside the gene matches: 3. Germline lookup yields CDR1 SGHKS and CDR2 YYEKEE (reference sequence). The CDR3 DNA sequence: TGTGCCAGCAGCTCCGGGACAGACTACAATGAGCAGTTCTTC. Its translation: CASSSGTDYNEQFF.

The V and J genes are TRBV28 and TRBJ1-1; D uncertain. CDR3 length: 14 amino acids. The germline V gene has CDR1 MDHEN and CDR2 SYDVKM. Trimming cost V 3 bases and J 1 base, with 9 bases left between them. This chain's CDR3 is CASSLETANTEAFF. The CDR3 nucleotides are TGTGCCAGCAGTTTGGAGACTGCGAACACTGAAGCTTTCTTT.

Ten or more counts support this clonotype. The V call is TRBV6-2 or TRBV6-3, the J call TRBJ2-1, with unresolved D. V was pared by 8 bases and J by 7 bases, with 6 bases between. Per germline, CDR1 MNHEY and CDR2 SVGEGT. The length of the CDR3 is 10 residues. The CDR3 DNA sequence: TGTGCCAGCGGTCGGAATGAGCAGTTCTTC. As protein: CASGRNEQFF.

This clonotype has just a few counts. V and J are TRBV6-2 or TRBV6-3 and TRBJ2-4; possibly TRBD2 for D (6 bases). CDR1 and CDR2 from the germline V gene are MNHEY and SVGEGT. Trimming pared 5 bases from V and 8 bases from J, leaving 16 bases between. The CDR3 contains 14 residues. The CDR3 here is CASSPSGATDIQYF. DNA of the CDR3: TGTGCCAGCAGTCCATCGGGAGCAACGGACATTCAGTACTTC.